This TCR beta chain came from a study of PD-1 blockade in classical Hodgkin lymphoma. The method was immunoSEQ multiplex PCR; TCRdb's version includes in-frame clones alone and lacks a portion of them. The sample consists of 15,000 to 20,000 clones, around 86% of them appearing once. Findings and limits, study-wide: Healthy donors were reported to have higher baseline TCR diversity than newly diagnosed patients. Still unresolved is the cause of the repertoire differences, which may be disease activity or prior therapy.

Time point denoted: newly diagnosed, previously untreated cHL patient sample. The authors purified CD4+ T cells from thawed PBMCs by magnetic negative selection. Serving as comparison were PBMCs from newly diagnosed, untreated classical Hodgkin lymphoma, which were sequenced alongside the relapsed/refractory trial patients. CDR3 size: 14 residues. V dropped 4 bases and J dropped 4 bases, with 13 bases sitting between them. Germline lookup yields CDR1 MGHRA and CDR2 YSYEKL. Points on this clone: Its target is unknown.

The sequencing input was CD4+ T cells from blood. The TCR comes from a human donor with classical Hodgkin lymphoma. The chain uses TRBV4-1 and TRBJ2-5; TRBD2 is a possible D gene (5 bases). CDR3 residues: CASSLDPGTETQYF. As DNA, the CDR3 is TGCGCCAGCAGCCTAGACCCGGGAACAGAGACCCAGTACTTC.